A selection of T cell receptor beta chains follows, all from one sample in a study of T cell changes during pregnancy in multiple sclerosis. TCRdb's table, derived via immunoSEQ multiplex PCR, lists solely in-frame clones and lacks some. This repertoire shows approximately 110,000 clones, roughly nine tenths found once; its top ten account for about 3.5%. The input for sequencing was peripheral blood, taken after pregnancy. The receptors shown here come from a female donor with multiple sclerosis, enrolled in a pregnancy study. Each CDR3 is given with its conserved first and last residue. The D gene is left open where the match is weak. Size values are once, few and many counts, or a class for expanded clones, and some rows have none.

cdr3_aa: CAISESTGSETQYF
cdr3_nt: TGTGCCATCAGTGAGTCGACAGGGTCAGAGACCCAGTACTTC
clone_size: NA
d_call: TRBD1
j_call: TRBJ2-5
v_call: TRBV10-3

cdr3_aa: CASSARTGQEAFF
cdr3_nt: TGTGCCAGCAGCGCCCGGACAGGACAAGAAGCTTTCTTT
clone_size: NA
d_call: TRBD1
j_call: TRBJ1-1
v_call: TRBV11-3

cdr3_aa: CASSLLAANEQFF
cdr3_nt: TGTGCCAGCAGCTTGCTAGCAGCAAATGAGCAGTTCTTC
clone_size: NA
d_call: NA
j_call: TRBJ2-1
v_call: TRBV7-6

cdr3_aa: CASSGRDRANTEAFF
cdr3_nt: TGTGCCAGCAGCGGACGGGACAGGGCGAACACTGAAGCTTTCTTT
clone_size: NA
d_call: TRBD1
j_call: TRBJ1-1
v_call: TRBV6-5

cdr3_aa: CASSEVQGGNYGYTF
cdr3_nt: TGTGCCAGCAGTGAAGTCCAGGGCGGTAACTATGGCTACACCTTC
clone_size: NA
d_call: NA
j_call: TRBJ1-2
v_call: TRBV6-1

cdr3_aa: CAWNRPGGEETQYF
cdr3_nt: TGTGCCTGGAACCGTCCGGGGGGGGAAGAGACCCAGTACTTC
clone_size: NA
d_call: TRBD2
j_call: TRBJ2-5
v_call: TRBV30

cdr3_aa: CASSRGQTYEQYF
cdr3_nt: TGTGCCAGTAGTAGGGGGCAAACCTACGAGCAGTACTTC
clone_size: NA
d_call: NA
j_call: TRBJ2-7
v_call: TRBV19

cdr3_aa: CATSGTAFYGYTF
cdr3_nt: TGTGCTACATCCGGGACAGCTTTTTATGGCTACACCTTC
clone_size: NA
d_call: TRBD1
j_call: TRBJ1-2
v_call: TRBV12-5

cdr3_aa: CASSLQTGLNTDTQYF
cdr3_nt: TGTGCCAGCAGCTTACAGACAGGGCTGAACACAGATACGCAGTATTTT
clone_size: NA
d_call: TRBD1
j_call: TRBJ2-3
v_call: TRBV11-2

cdr3_aa: CASSLAGANSYEQYF
cdr3_nt: TGTGCCAGCAGCTTAGCGGGCGCGAACTCCTACGAGCAGTACTTC
clone_size: NA
d_call: NA
j_call: TRBJ2-7
v_call: TRBV7-8

cdr3_aa: CASSQTGLGEQFF
cdr3_nt: TGTGCCAGCAGCCAGACAGGGCTTGGAGAGCAGTTCTTC
clone_size: NA
d_call: TRBD1
j_call: TRBJ2-1
v_call: TRBV6-6

cdr3_aa: CASSEVAGGLKSYNEQFF
cdr3_nt: TGTGCCAGCAGTGAAGTGGCGGGGGGCTTAAAATCCTACAATGAGCAGTTCTTC
clone_size: NA
d_call: TRBD2
j_call: TRBJ2-1
v_call: TRBV2

cdr3_aa: CASGFLKVSLGDRVDLEGPF
cdr3_nt: TGTGCTAGTGGTTTTTTAAAGGTTAGCTTAGGGGACAGGGTGGATTTGGAGGGCCCCTTC
clone_size: NA
d_call: TRBD1
j_call: TRBJ1-2
v_call: TRBV12-5

cdr3_aa: CASSDDSRETQYF
cdr3_nt: TGTGCCAGCAGCGATGACAGTCGAGAGACCCAGTACTTC
clone_size: NA
d_call: NA
j_call: TRBJ2-5
v_call: TRBV9

cdr3_aa: CASMSGRGAQRDIQYF
cdr3_nt: TGTGCCAGTATGTCGGGCCGGGGGGCTCAACGGGACATTCAGTACTTC
clone_size: NA
d_call: NA
j_call: TRBJ2-4
v_call: TRBV19

cdr3_aa: CSVDPGSYTGELFF
cdr3_nt: TGCAGCGTTGACCCCGGGTCTTACACCGGGGAGCTGTTTTTT
clone_size: NA
d_call: NA
j_call: TRBJ2-2
v_call: TRBV29-1

cdr3_aa: CASSLRRGRRTGELFF
cdr3_nt: TGTGCCAGCAGCCTCCGGCGTGGGCGAAGAACCGGGGAGCTGTTTTTT
clone_size: NA
d_call: NA
j_call: TRBJ2-2
v_call: TRBV7-8

cdr3_aa: CASSFRTGDTEAFF
cdr3_nt: TGCGCCAGCAGCTTCAGAACAGGGGACACTGAAGCTTTCTTT
clone_size: NA
d_call: TRBD1
j_call: TRBJ1-1
v_call: TRBV4-1

cdr3_aa: CASSQEWANEQYF
cdr3_nt: TGCGCCAGCAGCCAAGAGTGGGCGAACGAGCAGTACTTC
clone_size: NA
d_call: NA
j_call: TRBJ2-7
v_call: TRBV4-1

cdr3_aa: CASSPDRTDYEQYF
cdr3_nt: TGTGCCAGCAGCCCTGACCGGACAGACTACGAGCAGTACTTC
clone_size: NA
d_call: NA
j_call: TRBJ2-7
v_call: TRBV7-6

cdr3_aa: CASRGGAGNEQFF
cdr3_nt: TGTGCCAGTAGGGGGGGGGCCGGTAATGAGCAGTTCTTC
clone_size: NA
d_call: NA
j_call: TRBJ2-1
v_call: TRBV19

cdr3_aa: CASSNLAGAAGAEQYF
cdr3_nt: TGTGCCAGTAGTAACCTAGCGGGGGCCGCGGGGGCGGAGCAGTACTTC
clone_size: NA
d_call: TRBD2
j_call: TRBJ2-7
v_call: TRBV19

cdr3_aa: CASSPPGQGVTGELFF
cdr3_nt: TGTGCCAGCAGCCCCCCGGGACAGGGAGTCACCGGGGAGCTGTTTTTT
clone_size: NA
d_call: TRBD1
j_call: TRBJ2-2
v_call: TRBV9

cdr3_aa: CASSLGQGANTEAFF
cdr3_nt: TGCGCCAGCAGCTTGGGACAGGGGGCCAACACTGAAGCTTTCTTT
clone_size: NA
d_call: TRBD1
j_call: TRBJ1-1
v_call: TRBV5-1

cdr3_aa: CASSVTGYTEAFF
cdr3_nt: TGTGCCAGCAGCGTGACAGGGTACACTGAAGCTTTCTTT
clone_size: NA
d_call: TRBD1
j_call: TRBJ1-1
v_call: TRBV11-2

cdr3_aa: CASSLMVGLTYEQYF
cdr3_nt: TGTGCCAGCAGCTTGATGGTGGGGCTGACCTACGAGCAGTACTTC
clone_size: NA
d_call: NA
j_call: TRBJ2-7
v_call: TRBV5-4

cdr3_aa: CAIRSGTGGINTQYF
cdr3_nt: TGTGCCATCAGATCCGGGACAGGGGGCATCAATACGCAGTATTTT
clone_size: NA
d_call: TRBD1
j_call: TRBJ2-3
v_call: TRBV10-3

cdr3_aa: CASTQTSGGARTGELFF
cdr3_nt: TGTGCCAGTACCCAGACTAGCGGGGGGGCACGCACCGGGGAGCTGTTTTTT
clone_size: NA
d_call: TRBD2
j_call: TRBJ2-2
v_call: TRBV19

cdr3_aa: CASRQGFNYGYTF
cdr3_nt: TGTGCCAGCAGACAGGGGTTTAACTATGGCTACACCTTC
clone_size: NA
d_call: TRBD1
j_call: TRBJ1-2
v_call: TRBV6-5

cdr3_aa: CAWADPGEGTEQYF
cdr3_nt: TGTGCCTGGGCCGACCCCGGGGAGGGGACGGAGCAGTACTTC
clone_size: NA
d_call: TRBD2
j_call: TRBJ2-7
v_call: TRBV30

cdr3_aa: CASSHPGQGGLGETQYF
cdr3_nt: TGCGCCAGCAGCCATCCCGGACAGGGGGGATTGGGAGAGACCCAGTACTTC
clone_size: NA
d_call: TRBD1
j_call: TRBJ2-5
v_call: TRBV4-1

cdr3_aa: CASSHSGTGNSNQPQHF
cdr3_nt: TGTGCCAGCAGCCATTCCGGGACAGGAAATAGCAATCAGCCCCAGCATTTT
clone_size: few
d_call: TRBD1
j_call: TRBJ1-5
v_call: TRBV7-9

cdr3_aa: CASSEGGPVSTKQYF
cdr3_nt: TGTGCCAGCAGTGAGGGGGGACCAGTTTCTACGAAGCAGTACTTC
clone_size: NA
d_call: NA
j_call: TRBJ2-7
v_call: TRBV2

cdr3_aa: CASSLLYRDRGTDTQYF
cdr3_nt: TGTGCCAGCTCACTTCTCTACCGGGACAGGGGCACAGATACGCAGTATTTT
clone_size: NA
d_call: TRBD1
j_call: TRBJ2-3
v_call: TRBV18

cdr3_aa: CASSQKVGALNSPLHF
cdr3_nt: TGTGCCAGCAGCCAAAAGGTGGGGGCACTTAATTCACCCCTCCACTTT
clone_size: NA
d_call: NA
j_call: TRBJ1-6
v_call: TRBV7-6

cdr3_aa: CASSRTRSSYNEQFF
cdr3_nt: TGTGCCAGCAGCCGGACTAGAAGCTCCTACAATGAGCAGTTCTTC
clone_size: once
d_call: TRBD2
j_call: TRBJ2-1
v_call: TRBV14

cdr3_aa: CASSPYSGSDTGELFF
cdr3_nt: TGTGCCAGCAGCCCCTATTCCGGGAGTGACACCGGGGAGCTGTTTTTT
clone_size: NA
d_call: NA
j_call: TRBJ2-2
v_call: TRBV5-6

cdr3_aa: CASTLDRAGYGYTF
cdr3_nt: TGTGCCAGCACCCTAGACAGGGCTGGATATGGCTACACCTTC
clone_size: NA
d_call: TRBD1
j_call: TRBJ1-2
v_call: TRBV6-5